This is a list of T cell receptor beta chains from one sample in a study of blood T cell repertoires in COVID-19. TCRdb keeps only in-frame clones here, not all; method: immunoSEQ multiplex PCR. Found here are some 150,000 clones, roughly 80% of them singletons; the top ten hold around 4.8%. What was sequenced was peripheral blood. All receptors come from a human donor in a cohort sampled during active COVID-19. The CDR3 runs from the conserved cysteine through the conserved F or W. The D gene is left open where the match is weak. Clone size is shown for a subset of rows, as once, few, many or a class of expanded clone.

d_gene	abundance	v_gene	j_gene	CDR3nt	CDR3aa
TRBD1	.	TRBV3-1/TRBV3-2	TRBJ2-6	TGTGCCAGCAGCCGACAGGGGGTAGCAGGGGCCAACGTCCTGACTTTC	CASSRQGVAGANVLTF
TRBD2	.	TRBV29-1	TRBJ2-3	TGCAGCGTTGTAGGGACTAGCGCAGATACGCAGTATTTT	CSVVGTSADTQYF
.	.	TRBV7-9	TRBJ2-5	TGTGCCAGCAGCCCTGGCTCAGAGGGTACATGGGAGACCCAGTACTTC	CASSPGSEGTWETQYF
.	.	TRBV3-1/TRBV3-2	TRBJ2-7	TGTGCCAGCAGCCAAAACAGGTACGAGCAGTACTTC	CASSQNRYEQYF
.	once	TRBV7-8	TRBJ2-1	TGTGCCAGCAGCTTAAGCGGTAGCTCCTACAATGAGCAGTTCTTC	CASSLSGSSYNEQFF
.	.	TRBV19	TRBJ1-6	TGTGCCAGTAGTTCCCCTATCTCGGATTCACCCCTCCACTTT	CASSSPISDSPLHF
TRBD1	.	TRBV6-2/TRBV6-3	TRBJ2-7	TGTGCCAGCAGCGCGCCAGGACAGGGGTCCTACGAGCAGTACTTC	CASSAPGQGSYEQYF
TRBD1	.	TRBV6-6	TRBJ1-5	TGTGCCAGCAGTTACTCGGGACAGGGGGCTCAGCCCCAGCATTTT	CASSYSGQGAQPQHF
TRBD1	.	TRBV6-2/TRBV6-3	TRBJ2-1	TGTGCCAGCAGCCCGACAGGGCGCAATGAGCAGTTCTTC	CASSPTGRNEQFF
.	.	TRBV6-5	TRBJ1-2	TGTGCCAGCAGGGTGGAGCCAGACAACTATGGCTACACCTTC	CASRVEPDNYGYTF
.	.	TRBV6-2/TRBV6-3	TRBJ2-3	TGTGCCAGCAGTTACCAGGGTACTAGCACAGATACGCAGTATTTT	CASSYQGTSTDTQYF
.	.	TRBV28	TRBJ2-7	TGTGCCAGCAGTCTCCTCAGGGGAGCCTACGAGCAGTACTTC	CASSLLRGAYEQYF
TRBD1	.	TRBV11-2	TRBJ1-2	TGTGCCAGCAGCTCGTCACAGGGGACAGGGGCCTATGGCTACACCTTC	CASSSSQGTGAYGYTF
TRBD1	.	TRBV6-2/TRBV6-3	TRBJ2-4	TGTGCCAGCAGTACTCCAAGGGGGCCGCAAAACATTCAGTACTTC	CASSTPRGPQNIQYF
TRBD1	.	TRBV19	TRBJ2-5	TGTGCCAGTAGTGACTGGGACAGGGGCTTCCAAGAGACCCAGTACTTC	CASSDWDRGFQETQYF
TRBD1	.	TRBV24-1	TRBJ2-3	TGTGCCACGGGGACAGGGGGTGCAGATACGCAGTATTTT	CATGTGGADTQYF
.	.	TRBV5-4	TRBJ2-2	TGTGCCAGCAGCTTGGCGGGGGAAGCCGGGGAGCTGTTTTTT	CASSLAGEAGELFF
TRBD2	once	TRBV2	TRBJ2-7	TGTTCGACTAGCGGGGGGTACGAGCAGTACTTC	CSTSGGYEQYF
TRBD2	.	TRBV19	TRBJ2-5	TGTGCCAGTAGCGCGACTAGCGGGGGGCATGGGACCCAGTACTTC	CASSATSGGHGTQYF
.	.	TRBV29-1	TRBJ1-1	TGCAGCGTTGGAACAAGTGCGGGCACTGAAGCTTTCTTT	CSVGTSAGTEAFF
TRBD1	.	TRBV7-9	TRBJ2-2	TGTGCCAGCAGCTTGGGACAGGGCGAAACCGGGGAGCTGTTTTTT	CASSLGQGETGELFF
TRBD1	.	TRBV7-9	TRBJ1-1	TGTGCCAGCAGCCTGACAGGGGAAGACACTGAAGCTTTCTTT	CASSLTGEDTEAFF
.	.	TRBV19	TRBJ2-1	TGTGCCAGTAGTCCCGGGGTCGGCGGCTCCTACAATGAGCAGTTCTTC	CASSPGVGGSYNEQFF
.	.	TRBV7-8	TRBJ1-1	TGTGCCAGCAGCCCAACCAGGGCTAGGGCTGAAGCTTTCTTT	CASSPTRARAEAFF
TRBD2	.	TRBV5-1	TRBJ2-7	TGCGCCAGCTCAATCTCCCCCGGGGGGGCAACCTACGAGCAGTACTTC	CASSISPGGATYEQYF
.	few	TRBV2	TRBJ2-2	TGTGCCAGCAGTGAGCAGGGGACCGGGGAGCTGTTTTTT	CASSEQGTGELFF
.	.	TRBV4-2	TRBJ2-1	TGTGCCAGCAGCCAAGAGGCGGGTTATGAGCAGTTCTTC	CASSQEAGYEQFF
TRBD2	.	TRBV9	TRBJ2-1	TGTGCCAGCAGCGGTGGCGGGAGCGGGAGTACGAATGAGCAGTTCTTC	CASSGGGSGSTNEQFF
.	few	TRBV9	TRBJ1-3	TGTGCCAGCAGCGCCCCCGCGGGAAACACCATATATTTT	CASSAPAGNTIYF
.	.	TRBV5-4	TRBJ2-5	TGTGCCAGCAGCTTCCGCCAGGGTGAAGAGACCCAGTACTTC	CASSFRQGEETQYF
.	.	TRBV5-4	TRBJ1-1	TGTGCCAGCAGCTTGGTACCTCGACAGATTGAGAACACTGAAGCTTTCTTT	CASSLVPRQIENTEAFF
.	once	TRBV7-3	TRBJ2-5	TGTGCCAGCAGCCCCACGGGACATATCGGAGAGACCCAGTACTTC	CASSPTGHIGETQYF
TRBD2	.	TRBV3-1/TRBV3-2	TRBJ2-1	TGTGCCAGCAGCCAAGATAGAGCGACTAGCGGGGACTACAATGAGCAGTTCTTC	CASSQDRATSGDYNEQFF